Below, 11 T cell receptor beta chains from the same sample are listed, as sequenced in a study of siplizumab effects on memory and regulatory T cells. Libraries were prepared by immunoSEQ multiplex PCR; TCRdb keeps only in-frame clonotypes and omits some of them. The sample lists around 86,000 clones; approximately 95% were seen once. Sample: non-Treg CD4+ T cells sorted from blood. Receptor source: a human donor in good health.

CDR3 sequence reads: CSVEVGGLTEQYF. The CDR3 DNA reads as TGCAGCGTTGAAGTTGGGGGCCTGACCGAGCAGTACTTC. The chain carries TRBV29-1 and TRBJ2-7, with D maybe TRBD1 (6 bases). Germline CDR1 and CDR2: SQVTM and ANQGSEA. Trimming cost V 1 base and J 6 bases, with 13 bases left between them. The CDR3 is 13 amino acids.

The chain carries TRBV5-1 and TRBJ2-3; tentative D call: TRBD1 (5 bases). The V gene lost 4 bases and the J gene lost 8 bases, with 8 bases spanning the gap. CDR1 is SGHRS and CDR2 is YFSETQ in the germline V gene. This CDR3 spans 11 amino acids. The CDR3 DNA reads TGCGCCAGCAGCAATCAGGGTACGCAGTATTTT. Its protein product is CASSNQGTQYF.

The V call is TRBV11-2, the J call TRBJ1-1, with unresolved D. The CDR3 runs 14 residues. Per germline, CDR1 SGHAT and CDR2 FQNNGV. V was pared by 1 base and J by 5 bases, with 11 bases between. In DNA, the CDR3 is TGTGCCAGCAGCTTAGGACAACTAGTAACTGAAGCTTTCTTT. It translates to CASSLGQLVTEAFF.

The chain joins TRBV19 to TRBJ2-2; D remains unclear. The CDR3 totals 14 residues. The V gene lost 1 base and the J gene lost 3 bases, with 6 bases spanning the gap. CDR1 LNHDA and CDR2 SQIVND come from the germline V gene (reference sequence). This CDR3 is CASSIVPYTGELFF. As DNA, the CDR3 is TGTGCCAGTAGTATAGTGCCCTACACCGGGGAGCTGTTTTTT.

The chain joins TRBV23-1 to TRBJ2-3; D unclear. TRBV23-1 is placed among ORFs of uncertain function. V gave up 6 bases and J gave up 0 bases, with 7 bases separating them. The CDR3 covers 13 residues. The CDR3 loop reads CASSLGSTDTQYF. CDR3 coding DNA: TGCGCCAGCAGCTTGGGAAGCACAGATACGCAGTATTTT.

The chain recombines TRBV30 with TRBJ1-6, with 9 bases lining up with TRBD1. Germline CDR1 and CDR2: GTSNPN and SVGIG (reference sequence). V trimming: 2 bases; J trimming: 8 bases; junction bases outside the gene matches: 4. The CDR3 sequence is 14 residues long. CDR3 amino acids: CAWSKRDRDSPLHF. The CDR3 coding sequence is TGTGCCTGGAGTAAGCGGGACAGGGATTCACCCCTCCACTTT.

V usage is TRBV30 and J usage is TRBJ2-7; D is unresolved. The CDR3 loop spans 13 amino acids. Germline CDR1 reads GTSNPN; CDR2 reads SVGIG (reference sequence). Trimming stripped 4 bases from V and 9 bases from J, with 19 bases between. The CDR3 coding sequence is TGTGCCTGGACCCCCGCGACTCGTTGGTCGCAGTACTTC. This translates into CAWTPATRWSQYF.

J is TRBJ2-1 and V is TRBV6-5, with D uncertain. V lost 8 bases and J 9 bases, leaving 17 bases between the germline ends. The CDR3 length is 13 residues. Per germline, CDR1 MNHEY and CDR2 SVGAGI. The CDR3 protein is CASGLSAKSEQFF. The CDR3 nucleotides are TGTGCCAGCGGTCTATCCGCCAAGAGTGAGCAGTTCTTC.

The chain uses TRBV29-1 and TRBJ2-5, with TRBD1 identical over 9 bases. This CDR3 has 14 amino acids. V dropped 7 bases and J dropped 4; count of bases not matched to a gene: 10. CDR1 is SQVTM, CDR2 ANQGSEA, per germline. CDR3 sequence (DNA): TGCAGCGCCACCCTACAGGGGGCGGGAGAGACCCAGTACTTC. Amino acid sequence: CSATLQGAGETQYF.

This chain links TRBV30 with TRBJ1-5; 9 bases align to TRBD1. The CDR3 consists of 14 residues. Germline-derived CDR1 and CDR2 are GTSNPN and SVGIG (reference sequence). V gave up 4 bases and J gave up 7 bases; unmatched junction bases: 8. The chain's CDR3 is CAWKQQGAGQPQHF. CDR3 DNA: TGTGCCTGGAAACAACAGGGGGCAGGACAGCCCCAGCATTTT.

CDR3 in DNA: TGTGCCAGCAGCTCTAGACCGGGAGGCTACGAGCAGTACTTC. It translates to CASSSRPGGYEQYF. The chain employs TRBV9 and TRBJ2-7; TRBD2 aligns across 7 bases. Germline lookup yields CDR1 SGDLS and CDR2 YYNGEE. The CDR3 sequence is 14 residues long. V shed 4 bases and J 3 bases; nucleotides not matched to a gene: 7.